What follows is one T cell receptor (beta chain) and its context. TCRdb passed the 5' RACE reads through MiXCR, listing each CDR3 protein once. The sample records a few hundred thousand distinct CDR3 sequences, around 15% being singletons. The data derive from a study of identical twins. Germline V gene data show CDR1 as ENHRY and CDR2 as SYGVKD. This CDR3 has 13 residues. The junction had 8 bases not matched to a gene; V was cut back by 8 bases and J by 4 bases. These data were also filed under a second study, of yellow fever vaccine responses in identical twins. That source reports: The authors reported partly convergent, partly personalized vaccine responses in identical twins.

Sequencing was performed on CD4+ T cells sorted from blood. The rearrangement links TRBV10-3 to TRBJ2-7, with TRBD2 matching 7 bases. The TCR comes from a woman younger than 35 in good health. The CDR3 sequence: CAIGGGTIYEQYF. The DNA for the CDR3 is TGTGCCATCGGGGGGGGAACGATTTACGAGCAGTACTTC.